These T cell receptor beta chains were read from a single sample in a study of blood T cell repertoires in COVID-19. The protocol was immunoSEQ multiplex PCR, while the TCRdb copy is restricted to in-frame clones and leaves out a portion. The table records 180,000 or so clones, more than 85% of them present only once. Sequencing was performed on PBMCs or T cells enriched from blood (not recorded which). These receptors were collected from a human donor with acute COVID-19. The donor label of this sample is uncertain. Each CDR3 is given with its conserved first and last residue. A D gene is named only where the DNA matches it firmly. Not all rows give a size; the values are once, few, many and, for expanded clones, a class.

TRBV7-9	TRBD2	TRBJ2-3	.	CASSDSGGPSTSTDTQYF	TGTGCCAGCAGCGATAGCGGGGGGCCCTCCACTAGCACAGATACGCAGTATTTT
TRBV6-5	.	TRBJ2-7	.	CASSYSGQPYEQYF	TGTGCCAGCAGTTACTCAGGACAGCCCTACGAGCAGTACTTC
TRBV12-5	TRBD1	TRBJ2-2	.	CASGLDRGLLTGELFF	TGTGCTAGTGGTTTGGACAGGGGGCTGTTGACCGGGGAGCTGTTTTTT
TRBV2	TRBD1	TRBJ2-3	.	CASPQKRDRGLGDTQYF	TGTGCCAGCCCCCAAAAGAGGGACAGGGGGCTCGGAGATACGCAGTATTTT
TRBV12-3/TRBV12-4	.	TRBJ1-6	.	CASSGRYDSPLHF	TGTGCCAGCAGTGGCAGGTACGATTCACCCCTCCACTTT
TRBV7-8	TRBD2	TRBJ2-2	.	CASSLFRTSGEKGTGELFF	TGTGCCAGCAGCTTATTTCGGACTAGCGGGGAAAAGGGAACCGGAGAGCTGTTTTTT
TRBV9	.	TRBJ2-1	.	CASSTRRVMSSYNEQFF	TGTGCCAGCAGCACCCGTAGAGTGATGAGCTCCTACAATGAGCAGTTCTTC
TRBV7-9	TRBD1	TRBJ2-7	.	CASSLMGQKYEQYF	TGTGCCAGCAGCTTAATGGGACAGAAATACGAGCAGTACTTC
TRBV19	.	TRBJ2-7	.	CASSPAGPGYEQYF	TGTGCCAGTAGCCCGGCGGGGCCGGGATACGAGCAGTACTTC
TRBV5-6	TRBD1	TRBJ2-7	.	CASSRTGWAYEQYF	TGTGCCAGCAGCCGGACAGGGTGGGCCTACGAGCAGTACTTC
TRBV5-6	TRBD2	TRBJ2-5	.	CASSSPGLGAQYF	TGTGCCAGCAGCTCACCGGGACTAGGGGCCCAGTACTTC
TRBV30	.	TRBJ1-5	.	CAWGPDQPQHF	TGTGCCTGGGGGCCAGATCAGCCCCAGCATTTT
TRBV7-8	.	TRBJ2-5	once	CASSLTGGAQETQYF	TGTGCCAGCAGCTTAACAGGGGGGGCCCAAGAGACCCAGTACTTC
TRBV18	.	TRBJ1-1	.	CASSPLRGSNTEAFF	TGTGCCAGCTCACCGTTAAGAGGCAGTAACACTGAAGCTTTCTTT
TRBV3-1/TRBV3-2	TRBD1	TRBJ2-1	.	CASSQDSTGWNEQFF	TGTGCCAGCAGCCAAGATTCGACAGGGTGGAATGAGCAGTTCTTC
TRBV11-2	.	TRBJ2-7	.	CASSPQGFYEQYF	TGTGCCAGCAGTCCACAGGGTTTCTACGAGCAGTACTTC
TRBV27	.	TRBJ1-5	.	CASSKGWGINQPQHF	TGTGCCAGCAGTAAGGGGTGGGGAATCAATCAGCCCCAGCATTTT
TRBV7-6	TRBD1	TRBJ1-4	few	CASSLGTGYEKLFF	TGTGCCAGCAGCTTAGGGACAGGGTATGAAAAACTGTTTTTT
TRBV2	TRBD2	TRBJ2-5	.	CASSEGLAGSYETQYF	TGTGCCAGCAGTGAGGGACTAGCGGGGTCATACGAGACCCAGTACTTC
TRBV24-1	TRBD1	TRBJ1-2	few	CATSDRTGVYGYTF	TGTGCCACCAGTGATAGGACAGGCGTCTATGGCTACACCTTC
TRBV24-1	.	TRBJ2-3	.	CATSDWTITDTQYF	TGTGCCACCAGTGATTGGACTATCACAGATACGCAGTATTTT
TRBV7-9	.	TRBJ1-4	.	CASSLQGTILEKLFF	TGTGCCAGCAGTCTACAAGGGACTATCTTGGAAAAACTGTTTTTT
TRBV5-1	TRBD1	TRBJ2-1	.	CASSSKAQGADEQFF	TGCGCCAGCAGCTCCAAGGCACAGGGGGCTGATGAGCAGTTCTTC
TRBV10-3	TRBD1	TRBJ1-6	.	CAISESSGQGDSPLHF	TGTGCCATCAGTGAGTCAAGCGGACAGGGGGATTCACCCCTCCACTTT
TRBV27	.	TRBJ1-1	.	CASSLVQGSTEAFF	TGTGCCAGCAGCCTGGTTCAGGGAAGCACTGAAGCTTTCTTT
TRBV19	.	TRBJ2-5	.	CASSIVGPYQETQYF	TGTGCCAGTAGTATAGTGGGCCCGTACCAAGAGACCCAGTACTTC
TRBV30	TRBD1	TRBJ1-5	.	CAWSLGQTYQPQHF	TGTGCCTGGAGCCTGGGACAGACATATCAGCCCCAGCATTTT
TRBV18	TRBD2	TRBJ2-7	once	CASSPGGTYEQYF	TGTGCCAGCTCCCCGGGGGGGACCTACGAGCAGTACTTC
TRBV5-1	.	TRBJ1-3	.	CASSLGSGTGSGNTIYF	TGCGCCAGCAGCTTGGGGTCCGGTACAGGGTCAGGAAACACCATATATTTT
TRBV6-5	.	TRBJ1-1	once	CASSYTPDRVNTEAFF	TGTGCCAGCAGTTACACTCCAGACAGAGTGAACACTGAAGCTTTCTTT
TRBV19	TRBD1	TRBJ1-5	.	CASSPTGDQPQHF	TGTGCCAGTAGTCCGACAGGGGATCAGCCCCAGCATTTT
TRBV7-2	.	TRBJ2-7	.	CASSLTSSYEQYF	TGTGCCAGCAGCTTGACAAGCTCCTACGAGCAGTACTTC
TRBV5-1	.	TRBJ1-1	.	CASSLEAGLFTEAFF	TGCGCCAGCAGCTTAGAAGCAGGGTTATTCACTGAAGCTTTCTTT
TRBV4-2	.	TRBJ1-2	.	CASSQDRGLGYTF	TGTGCCAGCAGCCAAGATCGGGGATTGGGCTACACCTTC
TRBV7-2	.	TRBJ1-5	.	CASSLRSGVNQPQHF	TGTGCCAGCAGCTTAAGGTCCGGGGTTAATCAGCCCCAGCATTTT
TRBV18	TRBD1	TRBJ1-2	.	CASSPPAGQGFVDGYTF	TGTGCCAGCTCACCACCGGCGGGACAGGGCTTCGTGGATGGCTACACCTTC
TRBV11-2	.	TRBJ2-7	.	CASSTDSRGSKQYF	TGTGCCAGCAGCACAGACTCTAGGGGGTCTAAGCAGTACTTC
TRBV4-3	.	TRBJ1-1	once	CASSQDRWARTEAFF	TGCGCCAGCAGCCAAGATCGGTGGGCTCGGACTGAAGCTTTCTTT
TRBV7-2	.	TRBJ2-2	few	CASSQTPAGELFF	TGTGCCAGCAGCCAGACCCCAGCGGGGGAGCTGTTTTTT
TRBV9	.	TRBJ1-3	.	CASTRTAGNTIYF	TGTGCCAGCACCCGGACAGCGGGAAACACCATATATTTT
TRBV19	TRBD1	TRBJ2-7	.	CASSNRDRAYEQYF	TGTGCCAGTAGTAACCGGGACAGGGCGTACGAGCAGTACTTC
TRBV7-3	.	TRBJ2-3	.	CASSFGGQLDTQYF	TGTGCCAGCAGCTTCGGTGGACAGTTGGATACGCAGTATTTT
TRBV19	TRBD1	TRBJ1-1	few	CAIRDRDLGDTEAFF	TGTGCCATAAGGGACAGGGATTTGGGTGACACTGAAGCTTTCTTT
TRBV29-1	.	TRBJ1-2	few	CSVLGRGNYGYTF	TGCAGCGTACTTGGTCGGGGAAACTATGGCTACACCTTC
TRBV6-6	.	TRBJ2-3	many	CASSRRGIGGSFTDTQYF	TGTGCCAGCAGTCGCCGGGGGATCGGGGGTTCTTTCACAGATACGCAGTATTTT
TRBV4-1	TRBD1	TRBJ2-1	.	CASSQEDRWNEQFF	TGCGCCAGCAGCCAAGAGGACAGGTGGAATGAGCAGTTCTTC
TRBV5-5	.	TRBJ1-1	once	CASSQGQGHMNTEAFF	TGTGCCAGCAGCCAGGGGCAGGGGCACATGAACACTGAAGCTTTCTTT
TRBV5-1	.	TRBJ2-3	.	CASSLIPSTDTQYF	TGCGCCAGCAGCTTGATCCCTAGCACAGATACGCAGTATTTT
TRBV7-3	.	TRBJ2-3	once	CASSPWASTDTQYF	TGTGCCAGCAGCCCCTGGGCGAGCACAGATACGCAGTATTTT
TRBV15	.	TRBJ2-7	once	CATSRDSAGESYEQYF	TGTGCCACCAGCAGAGATTCAGCAGGGGAGTCCTACGAGCAGTACTTC
TRBV5-6	.	TRBJ1-5	.	CASSLTGLDDNQPQHF	TGTGCCAGCAGCTTGACAGGGCTCGATGACAATCAGCCCCAGCATTTT
TRBV19	.	TRBJ1-2	.	CASSIFVRDNNGYTF	TGTGCCAGTAGTATCTTTGTTCGAGACAATAATGGCTACACCTTC
TRBV4-1	TRBD2	TRBJ2-3	.	CASSQDFQRGATDTQYF	TGCGCCAGCAGCCAAGATTTCCAGCGGGGCGCCACAGATACGCAGTATTTT
TRBV19	TRBD2	TRBJ2-7	.	CASSPQQRGEQYF	TGTGCCAGTAGTCCGCAACAGCGGGGGGAGCAGTACTTC
TRBV4-1	TRBD2	TRBJ2-3	.	CASSQGRGGLGDTQYF	TGCGCCAGCAGCCAGGGGCGGGGGGGCCTCGGAGATACGCAGTATTTT
TRBV5-1	TRBD1	TRBJ2-7	.	CASSLGQGLTYEQYF	TGCGCCAGCAGCCTAGGACAGGGGCTAACCTACGAGCAGTACTTC
TRBV5-1	TRBD1	TRBJ2-3	.	CASRDLSNLYRGQYTQYF	TGCGCCAGCAGAGATCTTAGCAACTTATACAGGGGGCAATATACGCAGTATTTT
TRBV6-5	TRBD2	TRBJ2-7	.	CASSYSGGYETYEQYF	TGTGCCAGCAGTTACTCCGGGGGGTATGAGACCTACGAGCAGTACTTC